The 26 T cell receptor beta chains below come from one sample, sequenced in a study of blood T cell repertoires in COVID-19. TCRdb keeps only in-frame clones here, not all; method: immunoSEQ multiplex PCR. Of 400,000 to 450,000 clones listed, more than 80% were seen once; the top ten hold 1.4%. Material: peripheral blood. All receptors derive from a woman younger than 45 with active or convalescent COVID-19.

The chain combines TRBV7-6 with TRBJ1-1; no clear D gene. The V end lost 5 bases, the J end lost 3 bases, and 10 bases lay between the germline ends. Germline CDR1 reads SGHVS; CDR2 reads FNYEAQ. The length of the CDR3 is 13 residues. The CDR3 is CASSRTGDTEAFF. The CDR3 DNA reads as TGTGCCAGCAGCAGGACGGGAGACACTGAAGCTTTCTTT.

The rearrangement joins TRBV21-1 to TRBJ1-1; TRBD1 is the table's D call and was not checked against the DNA. TRBV21-1 is a listed pseudogene. The CDR3 contains 14 residues. The CDR3 DNA follows: TGTGCCAGCAGCACGGACAGGGGAGGGACTGAAGCTTTCTTT. Translating it yields CASSTDRGGTEAFF.

The rearrangement links TRBV6-1 to TRBJ2-1; no reliable D call. CDR1 and CDR2 from the germline V gene are MNHNS and SASEGT. The CDR3 covers 14 residues. Trimming removed 1 base from V and 4 bases from J, with 8 bases in between. The CDR3 loop is CASSEGLVYNEQFF. CDR3 nucleotides: TGTGCCAGCAGTGAAGGCCTAGTGTACAATGAGCAGTTCTTC.

The chain joins TRBV11-2 to TRBJ1-2; 8 bases are shared with TRBD1. The V and J ends lost 5 bases and 2 bases, in that order; junction bases with no gene match: 7. Germline V gives CDR1 SGHAT, CDR2 FQNNGV. The CDR3 has 15 amino acids. CDR3 DNA: TGTGCCAGCAGCCCCGGGACAGGCTACAACTATGGCTACACCTTC. Its translation: CASSPGTGYNYGYTF.

This chain links TRBV2 with TRBJ2-7, with TRBD2 matching over 11 bases. In germline, CDR1 is SNHLY, CDR2 FYNNEI. Trimming removed 8 bases from V and 2 bases from J; junction bases left unmatched: 8. CDR3 length: 15 residues. For the CDR3, the DNA is TGTGCCAGCTTGGCTAGCGGGGGGTTCGCCTACGAGCAGTACTTC. This gives the protein CASLASGGFAYEQYF.

The chain combines TRBV4-2 with TRBJ1-5; TRBD1 is a possible D gene (5 bases). Looked up from germline, CDR1 is LGHNA and CDR2 is YNFKEQ. The CDR3 consists of 18 residues. V lost 4 bases and J lost 0, with 19 bases in between. The CDR3 protein is CASSPEKQGLYSNQPQHF. CDR3 coding DNA: TGTGCCAGCAGCCCGGAGAAGCAGGGCCTATATAGCAATCAGCCCCAGCATTTT.

The chain has TRBV3-1 (or the pseudogene TRBV3-2) and TRBJ1-1; no reliable D call. The CDR3 is 14 residues long. Per germline, CDR1 LGHDT and CDR2 YNNKEL (reference sequence). V was shortened by 4 bases and J by 4 bases, with 13 bases between the two germline ends. CDR3 sequence: CASSPATLITEAFF. CDR3 bases: TGTGCCAGCAGCCCTGCCACATTGATCACTGAAGCTTTCTTT.

V usage is TRBV10-1 and J usage is TRBJ2-4; D is uncertain. CDR1 is WNHNN and CDR2 is SYGVQD in the germline V gene (reference sequence). The CDR3 is made up of 11 amino acids. Trimming removed 7 bases from V and 10 bases from J, with 11 bases in between. The CDR3 loop is CASNNPRIQYF. CDR3 bases: TGCGCCAGCAATAATCCTAGGATTCAGTACTTC.

There are a few counts of this clone. V and J are TRBV27 and TRBJ2-7, with D perhaps matching TRBD1 (6 bases). The V end lost 6 bases, the J end lost 1 base, and 16 bases lay between the germline ends. Germline V CDR1 and CDR2: MNHEY, SMNVEV (reference sequence). The CDR3 length is 15 residues. Written as DNA, the CDR3 is TGTGCCAGCAGCTTACTACCGGGACAATCCTACGAGCAGTACTTC. Encoded protein: CASSLLPGQSYEQYF.

This clone was seen just once. The CDR3 loop reads CASSTLTGAKNSPLHF. The CDR3 DNA sequence: TGTGCCAGCAGCACACTGACAGGGGCTAAAAATTCACCCCTCCACTTT. The chain joins TRBV5-4 to TRBJ1-6, with TRBD1 matching over 8 bases. There are 16 residues in the CDR3. With V trimmed by 4 bases and J by 7 bases, 10 bases remained unmatched. The germline V gene encodes CDR1 SGHNT and CDR2 YYREEE (reference sequence).

The chain links TRBV2 to TRBJ1-5, with unresolved D. The CDR3 length is 14 residues. V was pared by 6 bases and J by 5 bases, with 14 bases between. In germline, CDR1 is SNHLY, CDR2 FYNNEI. DNA for the CDR3: TGTGCCAGCAGCCTCCGAGGGAATGATCAGCCCCAGCATTTT. Protein sequence: CASSLRGNDQPQHF.

This sequence joins TRBV11-2 and TRBJ1-3; D may be TRBD1 (5 bases). The CDR3 is 16 residues long. Looked up from germline, CDR1 is SGHAT and CDR2 is FQNNGV. V shed 2 bases and J shed 9 bases, with 20 bases lying between them. The DNA of the CDR3 is TGTGCCAGCAGCTTAAACTCTCCAGGGCCCTCACTCACCATATATTTT. Translating it yields CASSLNSPGPSLTIYF.

V and J are TRBV10-3 and TRBJ2-2; 12 bases align to TRBD2. The CDR3 is made up of 16 amino acids. Germline V lookup: CDR1 ENHRY, CDR2 SYGVKD. V gave up 5 bases and J gave up 4 bases; unmatched junction bases: 5. The CDR3 spells CAISKLAGGGTGELFF. DNA for the CDR3: TGTGCCATCAGTAAACTAGCGGGAGGAGGCACCGGGGAGCTGTTTTTT.

The gene calls are TRBV5-1 and TRBJ1-2; TRBD1 aligns across 7 bases. Germline V gives CDR1 SGHRS, CDR2 YFSETQ. V was clipped by 3 bases and J by 1 base; unmatched bases: 9. This CDR3 is built from 16 residues. CDR3 sequence reads: CASSSVRDRNNYGYTF. CDR3 nucleotides: TGCGCCAGCAGCTCTGTCCGGGACAGAAATAACTATGGCTACACCTTC.

The V gene is TRBV11-3, the J gene TRBJ2-2; 9 bases agree with TRBD1. Germline V gene data show CDR1 as SGHNT and CDR2 as YENEEA. J was trimmed by 1 base and V by 5 bases; bases with no gene match: 8. The CDR3 sequence is 17 residues long. The CDR3 sequence is CASSPGQGTLNTGELFF. CDR3 nucleotides: TGTGCCAGCAGCCCCGGACAGGGGACGCTGAACACCGGGGAGCTGTTTTTT.

V and J are TRBV3-1 (or the pseudogene TRBV3-2) and TRBJ2-2, with D possibly being TRBD1 (6 bases). The V end was cut by 0 bases, the J end by 8 bases, with 13 bases between. The CDR3 contains 15 residues. CDR1 and CDR2 (germline): LGHDT, YNNKEL (reference sequence). CDR3 region: CASSQDRVTGGELFF. In nucleotides, the CDR3 is TGTGCCAGCAGCCAAGATCGGGTCACAGGGGGGGAGCTGTTTTTT.

The V and J genes are TRBV25-1 and TRBJ1-2; D gene ambiguous. Germline CDR1 is MGHDK and CDR2 is SYGVNS. This CDR3 is built from 14 residues. Trimming stripped 4 bases from V and 4 bases from J, with 13 bases between. The CDR3 sequence: CASSGSAGPYGYTF. The CDR3 region has the DNA TGTGCCAGCAGTGGGTCCGCGGGTCCCTATGGCTACACCTTC.

This clone was counted a single time. The chain carries TRBV6-6 and TRBJ1-5, with D hard to call. The CDR3 runs to 12 residues. Germline V lookup: CDR1 MNHNY, CDR2 SVGAGI (reference sequence). V was cut by 2 bases and J by 5 bases, with 4 bases left in between. The CDR3 DNA follows: TGTGCCAGCAGTTACGGCCATCAGCCCCAGCATTTT. As protein: CASSYGHQPQHF.

The CDR3 region is CASSLESQGNLRNTIYF. The DNA for the CDR3 is TGCGCCAGCAGCTTGGAGTCTCAGGGAAACCTTCGAAACACCATATATTTT. J is TRBJ1-3 and V is TRBV5-1; D is perhaps TRBD1 (5 bases). The V gene lost 0 bases and the J gene lost 5 bases, with 18 bases spanning the gap. The V gene's germline CDR1 is SGHRS and CDR2 YFSETQ. This CDR3 contains 17 residues.

CDR3 DNA sequence: TGTGCCAGCTCGGACCGACAGGGGGCGAGGGCTGAAGCTTTCTTT. It specifies CASSDRQGARAEAFF. The chain joins TRBV18 to TRBJ1-1, with 10 bases identical to TRBD1. This CDR3 has 15 residues. The V gene end was trimmed by 6 bases and the J gene end by 6 bases; junction bases not matched to a gene: 10. CDR1 and CDR2 (germline): KGHSH, LQKENI.

This chain joins TRBV13 and TRBJ2-7; 7 bases are a match to TRBD1. The J segment lost 3 bases and the V segment lost 6 bases, leaving 11 bases of the junction unmatched. This CDR3 has 15 residues. Germline V CDR1 and CDR2: PRHDT, FYEKMQ (reference sequence). DNA for the CDR3: TGTGCCAGCAGTCGGAACCGGGACAGCCTCTACGAGCAGTACTTC. This translates into CASSRNRDSLYEQYF.

V gene TRBV18 combines with J gene TRBJ2-5; D is ambiguous. Deletions cut 3 bases from V and 5 bases from J, with 10 bases between. Germline-derived CDR1 and CDR2 are KGHSH and LQKENI. The CDR3 covers 13 residues. CDR3: CASSPTRKETQYF. DNA for the CDR3: TGTGCCAGCTCACCTACCAGGAAGGAGACCCAGTACTTC.

The chain carries TRBV20-1 and TRBJ2-1; D ambiguous. From germline, CDR1 is DFQATT and CDR2 SNEGSKA (reference sequence). This CDR3 has 11 amino acids. V was clipped by 7 bases and J by 5 bases, with 9 bases between them. The DNA of the CDR3 is TGCAGTGTGCAGGATCACAATGAGCAGTTCTTC. It is translated as CSVQDHNEQFF.

This chain links TRBV2 with TRBJ2-3; the match to TRBD2 covers 7 bases. Looked up from germline, CDR1 is SNHLY and CDR2 is FYNNEI. This CDR3 has 17 amino acids. With 0 bases clipped from V and 2 bases from J, the junction kept 8 bases outside the gene matches. DNA for the CDR3: TGTGCCAGCAGTGAAGCCGTATGGGGGGGTGACACAGATACGCAGTATTTT. Translated: CASSEAVWGGDTDTQYF.

The rearrangement joins TRBV2 to TRBJ2-3; 7 positions agree with TRBD2. The CDR3 has 14 residues. V lost 6 bases, J lost 7 bases, and 10 bases stayed unmatched. Looked up from germline, CDR1 is SNHLY and CDR2 is FYNNEI. This chain's CDR3 is CASRSGGGRNTQYF. The CDR3 nucleotides read TGTGCCAGCAGGTCTGGGGGGGGAAGGAATACGCAGTATTTT.

This chain links TRBV2 with TRBJ1-6; 7 bases line up with TRBD1. This CDR3 has 17 residues. Per germline, CDR1 SNHLY and CDR2 FYNNEI. The CDR3 protein is CAGSQGDLFSYNSPLHF. The DNA of the CDR3 is TGTGCTGGATCCCAGGGGGATTTGTTCTCCTATAATTCACCCCTCCACTTT. Together with reference TRBV2 and TRBJ1-6, the CDR3 gives the full variable domain: EPEVTQTPSHQVTQMGQEVILRCVPISNHLYFYWYRQILGQKVEFLVSFYNNEISEKSEIFDDQFSVERPDGSNFTLKIRSTKLEDSAMYFCAGSQGDLFSYNSPLHFGNGTRLTVT.